The clone carrying this TCR beta chain was counted ten times or more. V gave up 6 bases and J gave up 2 bases; unmatched junction bases: 4. This CDR3 spans 12 amino acids. Germline loops: CDR1 SQVTM, CDR2 ANQGSEA. This sample stems from a study of patients and donors after allogeneic stem cell transplantation. TCRdb passed the RT-PCR reads through MiXCR, listing each CDR3 protein once. Among about 960,000 distinct CDR3 sequences listed, 15% to 20% were seen once. The material sequenced was blood, either unsorted or a sorted T cell fraction (not recorded which). The V gene is TRBV29-1, the J gene TRBJ2-7; the match to TRBD1 covers 7 bases. The TCR sequence derives from a human donor who was either an allogeneic HSCT recipient or a stem cell or donor lymphocyte infusion donor (not recorded which). It is not recorded whose cells these are; they may come from a transplant donor. In DNA, the CDR3 is TGCAGCGTGAGACAGGGTCCCTACGAGCAGTACTTC. Amino acid sequence: CSVRQGPYEQYF.